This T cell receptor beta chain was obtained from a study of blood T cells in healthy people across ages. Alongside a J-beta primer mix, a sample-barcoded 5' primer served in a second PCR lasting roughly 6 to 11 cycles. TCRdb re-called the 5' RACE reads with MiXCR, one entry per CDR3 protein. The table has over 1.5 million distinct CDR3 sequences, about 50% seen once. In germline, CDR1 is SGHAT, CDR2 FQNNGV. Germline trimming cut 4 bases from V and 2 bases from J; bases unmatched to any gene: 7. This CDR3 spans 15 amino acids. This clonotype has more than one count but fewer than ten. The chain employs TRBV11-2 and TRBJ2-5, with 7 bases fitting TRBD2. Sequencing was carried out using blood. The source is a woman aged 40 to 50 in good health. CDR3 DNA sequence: TGTGCCAGCAGCTCCCCCCGCGGGGGTCAAGAGACCCAGTACTTC. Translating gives CASSSPRGGQETQYF.